The rows below give T cell receptor beta chains drawn from one sample of a study of CD8 T cells in ankylosing spondylitis. From the 5' RACE reads, TCRdb called clonotypes with MiXCR, one entry per CDR3 protein. The sample holds around 250,000 distinct CDR3 sequences, roughly 32% seen once. The sample comprised blood, either unsorted or a sorted T cell fraction (not recorded which). The source of these receptors is a male donor with ankylosing spondylitis or in good health (not recorded which). Each CDR3 is given with its conserved first and last residue. The D gene is left open where the match is weak. The listing skips clone size in some rows; elsewhere it reads once, few, many or a size class.

.	.	TRBV4-1	TRBJ2-5	CASRRIGGAVQETQYF	TGCGCCAGCAGAAGGATAGGGGGGGCGGTTCAAGAGACCCAGTACTTC
TRBD1	.	TRBV29-1	TRBJ2-7	CSVRTGGVNEQYF	TGCAGCGTCCGGACAGGAGGCGTCAACGAGCAGTACTTC
TRBD2	few	TRBV29-1	TRBJ2-3	CSVLAGFTDTQYF	TGCAGCGTTCTAGCGGGGTTCACAGATACGCAGTATTTT
.	.	TRBV4-2	TRBJ2-2	CASSQEWGGGGELFF	TGTGCCAGCAGCCAAGAATGGGGAGGAGGCGGGGAGCTGTTTTTT
.	few	TRBV29-1	TRBJ1-1	CSVARPPGAFF	TGCAGCGTTGCACGGCCACCGGGCGCTTTCTTT
.	.	TRBV5-1	TRBJ2-1	CASSLASHSNEQFF	TGCGCCAGCAGCTTGGCTAGTCATAGCAATGAGCAGTTCTTC
.	few	TRBV10-3	TRBJ2-6	CAISDPGVRDGANVLTF	TGTGCCATCAGTGACCCCGGAGTTCGGGATGGGGCCAACGTCCTGACTTTC
TRBD1	few	TRBV3-1	TRBJ2-7	CASTQLGQTYEQYF	TGTGCCAGCACCCAATTGGGACAGACCTACGAGCAGTACTTC
.	few	TRBV20-1	TRBJ1-1	CSAILNTEAFF	TGCAGTGCTATATTGAACACTGAAGCTTTCTTT
.	.	TRBV11-2	TRBJ2-3	CASSLDAAADTQYF	TGTGCCAGCAGCTTAGACGCAGCGGCAGATACGCAGTATTTT
.	.	TRBV28	TRBJ2-1	CASSRDSRLRFF	TGTGCCAGCAGCCGGGACTCCCGATTGCGGTTCTTC
TRBD2	many	TRBV20-1	TRBJ2-3	CSASSPLAGGPEASTDTQYF	TGCAGTGCTAGTAGTCCCCTAGCGGGGGGGCCCGAAGCTAGCACAGATACGCAGTATTTT
.	.	TRBV28	TRBJ1-4	CASSLQGGENLFF	TGTGCCAGCAGTTTGCAAGGAGGGGAGAACCTGTTTTTT
.	.	TRBV3-1	TRBJ1-4	CASSSSVRVNEKLFF	TGTGCCAGCAGCTCAAGCGTCCGAGTAAATGAAAAACTGTTTTTT
TRBD2	few	TRBV3-1	TRBJ2-3	CASSQTESGGGTDTQYF	TGTGCCAGCAGCCAGACCGAGAGCGGGGGTGGAACAGATACGCAGTATTTT
.	.	TRBV29-1	TRBJ2-7	CSATLVGGVFEQYF	TGCAGCGCGACCCTCGTGGGGGGAGTTTTCGAGCAGTACTTC
.	.	TRBV5-6	TRBJ2-1	CASSLGWVGTSYNEQFF	TGTGCCAGCAGCTTGGGCTGGGTGGGTACTAGCTACAATGAGCAGTTCTTC
TRBD2	.	TRBV20-1	TRBJ2-1	CSARDEGGTTRTLNEQFF	TGCAGTGCTAGAGATGAGGGAGGGACTACCCGCACTCTCAATGAGCAGTTCTTC
.	few	TRBV5-1	TRBJ2-3	CATSPGGINTDTQYF	TGCGCCACCTCCCCGGGCGGGATAAATACAGATACGCAGTATTTT
TRBD1	.	TRBV5-6	TRBJ2-7	CASSLGAQGAYEQYF	TGTGCCAGCAGCCTGGGGGCACAGGGGGCTTACGAGCAGTACTTC
.	.	TRBV20-1	TRBJ1-4	CSASTGGEKLFF	TGCAGTGCTTCGACAGGCGGTGAAAAACTGTTTTTT
TRBD1	.	TRBV12-3/TRBV12-4	TRBJ1-4	CASSPSGGGRRVFF	TGTGCCAGCAGTCCTTCAGGGGGCGGGAGAAGAGTGTTTTTT